This note documents a single TCR beta chain sequence. This sample was taken from a study of blood T cell repertoires in COVID-19. At the level of the study: COVID-19 samples from acute and convalescent phases originated in the United States, Italy and Spain. PBMCs, B-cell-depleted T cells, or T cells provided the cDNA or gDNA that made up the material.

Libraries were prepared by immunoSEQ multiplex PCR; TCRdb keeps only in-frame clonotypes and omits some of them. The profile shows about 250,000 clones, about 90% of them singletons. This clonotype was obtained from an elderly man with acute or convalescent COVID-19. The sequencing sample was made of peripheral blood.

CDR3 in amino acids: CASSFPADTQYF. The DNA of the CDR3 is TGTGCCAGCAGCTTTCCAGCAGATACGCAGTATTTT. This chain links TRBV7-2 with TRBJ2-3; D ambiguous. Germline V CDR1 and CDR2: SGHTA, FQGNSA. The CDR3 runs to 12 residues. V gave up 3 bases and J gave up 4 bases, with 5 bases separating them.